This T cell receptor (beta chain) was captured in a study of T cells expressing NK-cell markers. For the study at large: Each TCR beta repertoire originated in sorted T cells that were CD3+CD56+NKG2C+, CD3+CD56+NKG2C- or CD3+CD56-NKG2C+.

Germline CDR1 is SGHVS and CDR2 is FQNEAQ. The CDR3 runs to 18 residues. TCRdb processed the 5' RACE reads again and assigns one entry to each CDR3 protein, with no DNA. Its listing shows 500,000 to 700,000 distinct CDR3 sequences. Notes on this clonotype: The antigen is undetermined.

Study findings and constraints: HCMV specificity of expanded NKG2C+ T cell clones remained unclear. Where four donors were concerned, these clonotypes also led the CD3+CD56-NKG2C+ fraction. In several donors, dominant CD3+CD56+NKG2C+ clones formed about 1.0-8% of CD8+ cells.

This receptor was identified in a man aged 18 to 30 in good health. Input material: blood T cells: a sorted CD56 or NKG2C T cell subset, CD4+ or CD8+ T cells, or bulk PBMC T cells (not recorded which). The chain links TRBV7-8 to TRBJ2-3; TCRdb names TRBD2, which stays unverified in the absence of DNA. The CDR3: CASSSGTSGRKGTDTQYF.